This entry lists 30 T cell receptor beta chains sequenced from one sample in a study of beta chain features in type 1 diabetes. cDNA synthesis used the whole RNA isolate, giving expressed TCRB sequences. Produced via immunoSEQ multiplex PCR; TCRdb's table is partial and in-frame only. Among around 290,000 clones listed, roughly 8% were seen once. Input material: central memory CD4+ T cells from blood. All receptors derive from a woman under 30 in good health.

This clone was observed many times. This chain joins TRBV6-5 and TRBJ2-1, with 10 bases aligning to TRBD2. The ends lost 6 bases at V and 16 bases at J; junction bases unmatched: 6. Germline V CDR1 and CDR2: MNHEY, SVGAGI. The CDR3 contains 11 residues. The CDR3 DNA is TGTGCCAGCAGCGCCGGGACTAGCGCCTTCTTC. Translating gives CASSAGTSAFF.

The gene calls are TRBV6-5 and TRBJ2-7; weak D call: TRBD1 (5 bases). This CDR3 comprises 13 residues. V was cut by 5 bases and J by 3 bases, with 11 bases left in between. CDR1 is MNHEY and CDR2 is SVGAGI in the germline V gene. The CDR3 nucleotides read TGTGCCAGCAGTGAACAGGCTTACTACGAGCAGTACGTC. Translating gives CASSEQAYYEQYV.

The gene calls are TRBV10-3 and TRBJ1-5; TRBD1 is a possible D gene (5 bases). CDR1 and CDR2 (germline): ENHRY, SYGVKD. This CDR3 spans 17 amino acids. The germline V and J ends were trimmed by 10 bases and 2 bases, with 24 bases remaining between them. CDR3 nucleotides: TGTGCCAGAGGGCACGGGGGGGAGGAGAGAGGCAATCAGCCCCAGCATTTT. Translation: CARGHGGEERGNQPQHF.

Concerning this clone itself: The junction and the germline gene differ at one end; a read error may be behind it. V usage is TRBV5-1 and J usage is TRBJ2-6, with D possibly being TRBD1 (6 bases). There are 15 residues in the CDR3. CDR1 is SGHRS and CDR2 is YFSETQ in the germline V gene. CDR3 DNA sequence: TGCGCCAGCAGCGTTACAGGGTCTGCGGCCAACGTCCTGACTTTC. It translates to CASSVTGSAANVLTF.

This clone was counted a few times. CDR3 in DNA: TGTGCCAGCAGCGGGGGAGGCCAGCTGTTTTTT. Protein product: CASSGGGQLFF. The rearrangement links TRBV7-3 to TRBJ2-2, with D possibly being TRBD2 (6 bases). The CDR3 extends over 11 amino acids. Germline-derived CDR1 and CDR2 are SGHTA and FQGTGA. Trimming took off 5 bases at V and 12 bases at J, with 10 bases between the two ends.

The table lists this clone with a few counts. The rearrangement links TRBV7-9 to TRBJ1-1, with a tentative D call TRBD1 (6 bases). The V end lost 3 bases, the J end lost 5 bases, and 22 bases lay between the germline ends. The CDR3 consists of 17 residues. Looked up from germline, CDR1 is SEHNR and CDR2 is FQNEAQ (reference sequence). The CDR3, as DNA: TGTGCCAGCAGCTTTGGACAGTCCCTATATAAAGGGACTGAAGCTTTCTTT. It encodes CASSFGQSLYKGTEAFF.

This clone was detected only a few times. The chain has TRBV5-4 and TRBJ2-1; D may be TRBD1 or TRBD2 (5 bases each). V was shortened by 0 bases and J by 3 bases, with 10 bases between the two germline ends. Per germline, CDR1 SGHNT and CDR2 YYREEE (reference sequence). The CDR3 has 15 residues. The CDR3: CASSLDEGYYNEQFF. The CDR3 DNA follows: TGTGCCAGCAGCTTGGATGAGGGGTACTACAATGAGCAGTTCTTC.

This clone was counted ten times or more. The chain recombines TRBV7-2 with TRBJ2-5; D is uncertain. V was pared by 5 bases and J by 1 base, with 17 bases between. The CDR3 consists of 16 residues. CDR1 is SGHTA and CDR2 is FQGNSA in the germline V gene. The CDR3 sequence: CASSVMYLGGQETQYF. In DNA form, the CDR3 reads TGTGCCAGCAGCGTTATGTATTTGGGCGGCCAAGAGACCCAGTACTTC.

A few counts support this clone. J is TRBJ2-3 and V is TRBV2, with 10 bases matching TRBD2. CDR3 length equals 13 residues. CDR1 SNHLY and CDR2 FYNNEI come from the germline V gene. Germline trimming cut 6 bases from V and 6 bases from J; bases unmatched to any gene: 3. The CDR3 DNA follows: TGTGCCAGCAGCCAACTAGCGGGGGATACGCAGTATTTT. It is translated as CASSQLAGDTQYF.

The sample holds a few counts of this clone. The chain has TRBV7-2 and TRBJ1-3; TRBD1 is a possible D gene (6 bases). CDR3 length: 15 amino acids. Trimming took 1 base from V and 0 from J, leaving 7 bases between them. Germline CDR1 is SGHTA and CDR2 is FQGNSA. CDR3 nucleotide sequence: TGTGCCAGCAGCTTAGTGGGGGCCTCTGGAAACACCATATATTTT. Translation gives CASSLVGASGNTIYF.

This clone was observed a few times. The J gene is TRBJ2-5, the V gene TRBV5-4; D is perhaps TRBD1 or TRBD2 (6 bases each). Germline V lookup: CDR1 SGHNT, CDR2 YYREEE (reference sequence). V lost 5 bases and J 3 bases, leaving 11 bases between the germline ends. The CDR3 length is 13 residues. The CDR3 nucleotides read TGTGCCAGCAGTGAGGGGGGAGAAGAGACCCAGTACTTC. Amino acids: CASSEGGEETQYF.

This chain uses TRBV21-1 with TRBJ2-7. TRBV21-1 is a pseudogene segment. The CDR3 extends over 16 amino acids. The DNA for the CDR3 is TGTGCCAGCAATCTCATTCTGACGCTAAGCTCCTACGAGCAGTACTTC. It translates to CASNLILTLSSYEQYF.

This chain joins TRBV11-3 and TRBJ2-1; 8 nucleotides match TRBD2. After removal of 4 bases from V and 9 bases from J, the junction contained 5 bases not matched to a gene. Germline assignment: CDR1 SGHNT and CDR2 YENEEA. CDR3 length equals 13 residues. The CDR3 region is CASSSRGAGEQFF. The CDR3 DNA follows: TGTGCCAGCAGCTCGCGGGGGGCTGGTGAGCAGTTCTTC.

This sequence joins TRBV7-6 and TRBJ2-2; unclear D gene. Per the germline V gene, CDR1 is SGHVS and CDR2 is FNYEAQ. Trimming shortened V by 1 base and J by 8 bases, and 17 bases separated the two germline ends. This CDR3 has 16 residues. CDR3 residues: CASSLGGPPYPGELFF. Written as DNA, the CDR3 is TGTGCCAGCAGCTTAGGCGGACCTCCTTACCCGGGGGAGCTGTTTTTT.

This clone was observed a handful of times. V is TRBV28 and J is TRBJ2-7; D possibly corresponds to TRBD2 (6 bases). V was clipped by 5 bases and J by 8 bases, with 16 bases between them. This CDR3 contains 13 residues. Germline-derived CDR1 and CDR2 are MDHEN and SYDVKM. CDR3 amino acids: CASSTMGGGKQYV. CDR3 nucleotides: TGTGCCAGCAGTACCATGGGAGGCGGCAAGCAGTACGTC.

This rearrangement joins TRBV25-1 to TRBJ1-2; unclear D gene. The germline V and J ends were trimmed by 4 bases and 1 base, with 10 bases remaining between them. Per the germline V gene, CDR1 is MGHDK and CDR2 is SYGVNS. The length of the CDR3 is 14 residues. This CDR3 is CASSVGSFNYGYTF. The CDR3 bases are TGTGCCAGCAGTGTGGGCAGCTTTAACTATGGCTACACCTTC.

J is TRBJ1-1 and V is TRBV6-1; 8 nucleotides agree with TRBD1. The CDR3 has 15 residues. V was clipped by 5 bases and J by 1 base; unmatched bases: 6. Germline assignment: CDR1 MNHNS and CDR2 SASEGT. The CDR3 here is CASSNDRGGNTEAFF. Here the CDR3 DNA reads TGTGCCAGCAGTAACGACAGGGGTGGGAACACTGAAGCTTTCTTT.

J is TRBJ2-7 and V is TRBV5-1; the match to TRBD2 covers 16 bases. Germline V gives CDR1 SGHRS, CDR2 YFSETQ. With V trimmed by 6 bases and J by 5 bases, 2 bases remained unmatched. The CDR3 runs 14 residues. CDR3 loop: CASTGLAGGHEQYF. DNA of the CDR3: TGCGCCAGCACGGGACTAGCGGGAGGGCACGAGCAGTACTTC.

The rearrangement joins TRBV18 to TRBJ2-3; the D is unclear. The V end lost 0 bases, the J end lost 6 bases, and 13 bases lay between the germline ends. Looked up from germline, CDR1 is KGHSH and CDR2 is LQKENI. This CDR3 contains 15 residues. DNA for the CDR3: TGTGCCAGCTCACCACCGTCGGACCCCGGGGATACGCAGTATTTT. This encodes CASSPPSDPGDTQYF. The full variable domain, rest sourced from reference TRBV18 and TRBJ2-3, is NAGVMQNPRHLVRRRGQEARLRCSPMKGHSHVYWYRQLPEEGLKFMVYLQKENIIDESGMPKERFSAEFPKEGPSILRIQQVVRGDSAAYFCASSPPSDPGDTQYFGPGTRLTVL.

This clone was found a few times. The V gene is TRBV2, the J gene TRBJ1-2; D unresolved. The CDR3 sequence is 12 residues long. Trimming removed 7 bases from V and 4 bases from J, with 10 bases in between. Germline lookup yields CDR1 SNHLY and CDR2 FYNNEI. As DNA, the CDR3 is TGTGCCAGCAAGACGGACTTCTATGGCTACACCTTC. Protein product: CASKTDFYGYTF. Filled out from reference TRBV2 and TRBJ1-2, the complete variable domain reads EPEVTQTPSHQVTQMGQEVILRCVPISNHLYFYWYRQILGQKVEFLVSFYNNEISEKSEIFDDQFSVERPDGSNFTLKIRSTKLEDSAMYFCASKTDFYGYTFGSGTRLTVV.

In this sample, this clone turned up many times. Written as DNA, the CDR3 is TGTGCCAGCAGCTTAGTCAGTAGGGGCCACAATGAGCAGTTCTTC. Its protein is CASSLVSRGHNEQFF. The chain carries TRBV13 and TRBJ2-1, with D maybe TRBD1 (5 bases). V was cut by 1 base and J by 5 bases, with 12 bases left in between. The germline gives CDR1 PRHDT, CDR2 FYEKMQ (reference sequence). The CDR3 is 15 residues long.

Only a few counts were recorded for this clone. The chain combines TRBV28 with TRBJ2-2; 7 bases line up with TRBD2. V lost 7 bases to trimming and J lost 4 bases; unmatched junction nucleotides: 9. Germline V gene sequence: CDR1 MDHEN, CDR2 SYDVKM. The CDR3 loop spans 15 amino acids. This CDR3 is CASIEAGVGTGELFF. The CDR3 DNA reads as TGTGCCAGCATCGAGGCGGGAGTAGGCACCGGGGAGCTGTTTTTT.

This clone was observed a few times. J is TRBJ2-5 and V is TRBV30; D unclear. The length of the CDR3 is 12 residues. The germline V gene encodes CDR1 GTSNPN and CDR2 SVGIG (reference sequence). V dropped 4 bases and J dropped 0 bases, with 6 bases sitting between them. The CDR3 coding sequence is TGTGCCTGGAATCGGTACCAAGAGACCCAGTACTTC. It codes for CAWNRYQETQYF.

This clone was found a few times. Different DNA sequences within this sample yield the same CDR3. V is TRBV5-1 and J is TRBJ2-5, with D hard to call. Trimming removed 3 bases from V and 1 base from J, with 1 base in between. Germline CDR1 SGHRS, CDR2 YFSETQ. The CDR3 contains 11 residues. The CDR3 sequence: CASSSQETQYF. The DNA for the CDR3 is TGCGCCAGCAGCTCCCAAGAGACCCAGTACTTC.

This clone was found a few times. The genes are TRBV27 and TRBJ2-6; unclear D gene. Trimming took off 7 bases at V and 1 base at J, with 11 bases between the two ends. Looked up from germline, CDR1 is MNHEY and CDR2 is SMNVEV (reference sequence). This CDR3 region has 15 residues. The CDR3 protein is CASTLRPSGANVLTF. The CDR3 region has the DNA TGTGCCAGCACTCTACGGCCTTCTGGGGCCAACGTCCTGACTTTC.

This clone was seen a single time. The chain is built from TRBV7-2 and TRBJ2-7; tentatively, D is TRBD1 (6 bases). From germline, CDR1 is SGHTA and CDR2 FQGNSA. The CDR3 spans 15 residues. Trimming took off 1 base at V and 1 base at J, with 11 bases between the two ends. The CDR3: CASSLGGTRSYEQYV. The CDR3 bases are TGTGCCAGCAGCTTAGGGGGGACAAGGTCCTACGAGCAGTACGTC.

This clone occurred a few times. This chain joins TRBV7-3 and TRBJ2-3; D ambiguous. Germline CDR1 SGHTA, CDR2 FQGTGA. Trimming cost V 5 bases and J 7 bases, with 19 bases left between them. The CDR3 loop spans 15 amino acids. Here the CDR3 DNA reads TGTGCCAGCAGCGGGTTTTTAAGCAGCGCAAATACGCAGTATTTT. It is translated as CASSGFLSSANTQYF.

This clone has a count of ten or more. The gene calls are TRBV15 and TRBJ2-1; the match to TRBD2 covers 7 bases. CDR1 and CDR2 (germline): LNHNV, YYDKDF (reference sequence). This CDR3 spans 15 amino acids. V was pared by 5 bases and J by 5 bases, with 9 bases of the junction left unmatched. This chain's CDR3 is CATSPRLAANNEQFF. The CDR3 bases are TGTGCCACCAGCCCTCGGCTAGCGGCTAACAATGAGCAGTTCTTC.

The V gene is TRBV29-1, the J gene TRBJ2-1; D might be TRBD2 (6 bases). CDR3 length equals 15 residues. Deletions cut 6 bases from V and 2 bases from J, with 17 bases between. The germline gives CDR1 SQVTM, CDR2 ANQGSEA. In DNA form, the CDR3 reads TGCAGCGTCCTCGGGACTTCACGGACCTACAATGAGCAGTTCTTC. Amino acid sequence: CSVLGTSRTYNEQFF.

This clone showed up many times. The sample contains more than one DNA sequence encoding this CDR3. The chain combines TRBV12-5 with TRBJ2-1; unclear D gene. V shed 3 bases and J shed 9 bases, with 9 bases lying between them. The CDR3 spans 12 residues. CDR1 LGHNT and CDR2 FRNRAP come from the germline V gene. CDR3: CASGFEVGEQFF. The DNA for the CDR3 is TGTGCTAGTGGTTTCGAGGTTGGTGAGCAGTTCTTC.